The rows below give T cell receptor beta chains drawn from one sample of a study of blood T cell repertoires in COVID-19. Profiling relied on immunoSEQ multiplex PCR, and the TCRdb table lists in-frame clones only, not all of them. The sample carries fewer than 350,000 clones, around nine tenths recorded once. The sequencing input was PBMCs or T cells enriched from blood (not recorded which). These receptors were obtained from a woman aged 55-75 years in a cohort exposed to, infected with or recovered from COVID-19 (not recorded which). CDR3s include the opening cysteine and the closing phenylalanine or tryptophan. The order of the fields is J gene, V gene, CDR3 protein.

TRBJ2-4,TRBV18,CASSSNQGDIQYF
TRBJ2-3,TRBV5-4,CASSLYGTARTDTQYF
TRBJ1-1,TRBV9,CASSPYLGSDEAFF
TRBJ2-7,TRBV7-6,CASSRGLAGPYEQYF
TRBJ2-5,TRBV5-1,CASSFRYQETQYF
TRBJ1-1,TRBV5-6,CASTLPGRLNTEAFF
TRBJ2-1,TRBV7-9,CASSSSITSGRIDEQFF
TRBJ2-1,TRBV11-2,CASSLVGGLAGGPDNEQFF
TRBJ1-2,TRBV9,CASSVGGLGYGYTF
TRBJ1-1,TRBV19,CASKAAGGDTEAFF
TRBJ1-1,TRBV10-3,CAIRGDKVTEAFF
TRBJ2-1,TRBV6-5,CASSSTGLASNEQFF
TRBJ1-3,TRBV27,CASSFSRAGNTIYF
TRBJ1-4,TRBV4-3,CASSQVDSNEKLFF
TRBJ2-1,TRBV7-2,CASSQRGSGLAEYNEQFF
TRBJ1-3,TRBV4-1,CASSQDGQGFVSGNTIYF
TRBJ2-2,TRBV30,CAWNREGTGELFF
TRBJ2-5,TRBV25-1,CASSDSKQGLGKTQYF
TRBJ2-7,TRBV11-2,CASSLGPGRSEQYF
TRBJ2-3,TRBV28,CASSISGKGQYF
TRBJ2-1,TRBV7-9,CASSFTGYNEQFF
TRBJ2-3,TRBV6-6,CASSYLTGAWQYF
TRBJ1-2,TRBV6-1,CASSEETGGASYGYTF
TRBJ2-7,TRBV5-6,CASSSPGTGVYEQYF
TRBJ1-2,TRBV9,CASSARQGGGYTF
TRBJ2-1,TRBV21-1,CASSKVSRLAGPLGAEYNEQFF
TRBJ2-1,TRBV6-5,CASSYSADNEQFF
TRBJ1-6,TRBV11-2,CASSSVGGPSGLLNSPLHF
TRBJ1-4,TRBV28,CASSPPGTGTNEKLFF
TRBJ1-1,TRBV3-1/TRBV3-2,CASSQDRREAFF
TRBJ1-5,TRBV27,CASRAFYTSNQPQHF
TRBJ2-3,TRBV29-1,CSVGGGGNTQYF
TRBJ2-2,TRBV5-1,CASSLDPRQTSNTGELFF
TRBJ2-3,TRBV15,CATSRVVGGATDTQYF
TRBJ2-7,TRBV5-1,CASSLDRGGEQYF
TRBJ2-2,TRBV14,CASSRWDSPTGELFF
TRBJ2-7,TRBV7-8,CASSIALAGSLFEQYF
TRBJ1-5,TRBV7-8,CASSTGQGPQPQHF
TRBJ2-2,TRBV28,CASRYSGKVSGELFF
TRBJ2-7,TRBV5-4,CASSLARGSYEQYF
TRBJ2-1,TRBV6-2/TRBV6-3,CASSYWGASGSNEQFF
TRBJ2-1,TRBV6-5,CASIKGQGYNEQFF
TRBJ2-2,TRBV28,CASRRQGANTGELFF
TRBJ2-2,TRBV5-1,CASSLGRTNSRPGELFF
TRBJ1-1,TRBV4-2,CASSLPPGTDFTEAFF
TRBJ2-7,TRBV5-5,CASSLLGGVAAEQYF
TRBJ2-7,TRBV28,CASSSAGIYEQYF
TRBJ1-5,TRBV6-2/TRBV6-3,CASSKGVGSGNQPQHF
TRBJ1-5,TRBV7-2,CASSLAGRDNQPQHF
TRBJ2-7,TRBV5-6,CASSSGRGSYEQYF
TRBJ2-7,TRBV6-5,CASRPPGFAYEQYF
TRBJ1-4,TRBV3-1/TRBV3-2,CASGTKEKLFF
TRBJ1-5,TRBV7-6,CASSRTGDSNQPQHF
TRBJ1-3,TRBV6-5,CASSYSQTGRGNTIYF
TRBJ2-7,TRBV28,CASSVAGGTVSYEQYF
TRBJ2-2,TRBV13,CASSRRWGHTGELFF
TRBJ2-3,TRBV11-2,CASSSRWTVGTDTQYF
TRBJ2-2,TRBV2,CASRPGTPNTGELFF
TRBJ2-7,TRBV18,CASSRRTSSYEQYF
TRBJ2-3,TRBV19,CASRGGNGDTQYF